These 18 T cell receptor beta chains share one sample of origin, sequenced in a study of cytomegalovirus exposure and HLA in healthy donors. The PCR ran on 60 Vbeta and 13 Jbeta primers. Assay: immunoSEQ multiplex PCR; the TCRdb copy retains only in-frame clones and omits some. The sample lists around 140,000 clones, just under 85% seen once, with roughly 9.7% in the top ten. The sequencing sample was made of PBMCs. The receptors were gathered from a woman in her sixties in good health and CMV-seropositive.

This chain connects TRBV4-2 to TRBJ1-5; 7 nucleotides agree with TRBD1. The CDR3 runs 15 residues. V shed 2 bases and J 6 bases; nucleotides not matched to a gene: 7. Germline loops: CDR1 LGHNA, CDR2 YNFKEQ. The CDR3 spells CASSQLQGQGQPQHF. As DNA, the CDR3 is TGTGCCAGCAGCCAATTACAGGGGCAGGGTCAGCCCCAGCATTTT.

The chain carries TRBV18 and TRBJ2-1; D might be TRBD2 (6 bases). The length of the CDR3 is 16 residues. Germline loops: CDR1 KGHSH, CDR2 LQKENI. Trimming pared 3 bases from V and 4 bases from J, leaving 16 bases between. This chain's CDR3 is CASSPLGPGDYNEQFF. The CDR3 DNA sequence: TGTGCCAGCTCACCGCTCGGTCCGGGGGATTACAATGAGCAGTTCTTC.

This clone was picked up one time. The CDR3 here is CASSLEPSSINYEQYF. In nucleotides, the CDR3 is TGCGCCAGCAGCTTGGAACCCTCATCTATCAACTACGAGCAGTACTTC. The V call is TRBV5-1, the J call TRBJ2-5; D gene ambiguous. The assigned J gene may be wrong: the sequence end matches TRBJ2-7 better. Germline CDR1 reads SGHRS; CDR2 reads YFSETQ. The CDR3 consists of 16 residues.

Here the CDR3 reads CASSYSSGAQPQHF. The CDR3 bases are TGTGCCAGCAGTTACTCGAGTGGGGCTCAGCCCCAGCATTTT. The rearrangement joins TRBV6-5 to TRBJ1-5; weak D call: TRBD1 (5 bases). CDR3 size: 14 residues. Germline CDR1 and CDR2: MNHEY and SVGAGI. V gave up 0 bases and J gave up 6 bases, with 9 bases separating them.

This chain links TRBV9 with TRBJ2-7, with 7 positions matching TRBD1. There are 14 residues in the CDR3. From germline, CDR1 is SGDLS and CDR2 YYNGEE. After removal of 3 bases from V and 4 bases from J, the junction contained 7 bases not matched to a gene. In nucleotides, the CDR3 is TGTGCCAGCAGCGAGGGGGCAGGGGAATACGAGCAGTACTTC. Residues: CASSEGAGEYEQYF.

V usage is TRBV7-8 and J usage is TRBJ2-5; 15 bases line up with TRBD2. Per germline, CDR1 SGHVS and CDR2 FQNEAQ. The CDR3 is made up of 18 amino acids. V dropped 3 bases and J dropped 5; count of bases not matched to a gene: 10. CDR3 amino acids: CASSLRGLAGGPGETQYF. CDR3 in DNA: TGTGCCAGCAGCTTGAGAGGACTAGCGGGAGGGCCGGGGGAGACCCAGTACTTC.

The rearrangement links TRBV10-3 to TRBJ1-1; D might be TRBD1 (5 bases). The germline V gene encodes CDR1 ENHRY and CDR2 SYGVKD. V was pared by 3 bases and J by 1 base, with 9 bases between. This CDR3 comprises 14 residues. This chain's CDR3 is CAISDYGQNTEAFF. The CDR3 nucleotides read TGTGCCATCAGTGACTATGGACAGAACACTGAAGCTTTCTTT.

The chain couples TRBV7-9 to TRBJ2-7, with a weak D call TRBD2 (6 bases). Trimming cost V 4 bases and J 0 bases, with 13 bases left between them. The CDR3 runs to 15 residues. Germline V gives CDR1 SEHNR, CDR2 FQNEAQ (reference sequence). CDR3 in DNA: TGTGCCAGCAGCTACCCCCCCGGGGGCTCCTACGAGCAGTACTTC. Its translation is CASSYPPGGSYEQYF.

This sequence joins TRBV4-3 and TRBJ2-7; D possibly corresponds to TRBD1 (6 bases). Trimming shortened V by 0 bases and J by 3 bases, and 12 bases separated the two germline ends. The CDR3 loop spans 15 amino acids. Looked up from germline, CDR1 is LGHNA and CDR2 is YSLEER. The CDR3 loop is CASSQEKGEYYEQYF. The CDR3 DNA reads TGCGCCAGCAGCCAAGAGAAGGGGGAGTACTACGAGCAGTACTTC.

The genes are TRBV7-9 and TRBJ1-2; 7 bases are a match to TRBD1. CDR1 SEHNR and CDR2 FQNEAQ come from the germline V gene (reference sequence). This CDR3 contains 15 residues. V gave up 5 bases and J gave up 4 bases; unmatched junction bases: 10. The CDR3 DNA is TGTGCCAGCAGCCGGTCCGCCGACAGGGCCTATGGCTACACCTTC. Its translation: CASSRSADRAYGYTF.

The chain has TRBV4-1 and TRBJ2-7; a possible D gene is TRBD1 (5 bases). From germline, CDR1 is MGHRA and CDR2 YSYEKL. The ends were cut back, 0 bases at V and 2 bases at J, with 14 bases in the middle. The CDR3 has 16 residues. CDR3 sequence reads: CASSQESQGVTYEQYF. In nucleotides, the CDR3 is TGCGCCAGCAGCCAAGAATCGCAGGGTGTAACCTACGAGCAGTACTTC.

V gene TRBV7-2 combines with J gene TRBJ1-5; the match to TRBD1 covers 7 bases. The CDR3 sequence is 14 residues long. V trimming: 5 bases; J trimming: 1 base; junction bases outside the gene matches: 2. Per germline, CDR1 SGHTA and CDR2 FQGNSA. The CDR3 nucleotides read TGTGCCAGCAGCCGGGACAGCAGCAATCAGCCCCAGCATTTT. This translates into CASSRDSSNQPQHF.

The chain recombines TRBV5-5 with TRBJ2-7; maybe TRBD1 (5 bases). The germline V gene has CDR1 SGHKS and CDR2 YYEKEE (reference sequence). The CDR3 loop spans 12 amino acids. V was cut by 4 bases and J by 4 bases, with 9 bases left in between. CDR3 sequence reads: CASSDSRYEQYF. CDR3 nucleotides: TGTGCCAGCAGCGACAGTCGGTACGAGCAGTACTTC.

This clone came up once. The chain combines TRBV29-1 with TRBJ1-5, with 8 bases matching TRBD1. With V trimmed by 4 bases and J by 0 bases, 8 bases remained unmatched. The CDR3 is 16 amino acids. The germline V gene encodes CDR1 SQVTM and CDR2 ANQGSEA. DNA of the CDR3: TGCAGCGTTGGCGAACCCGGGACAGGTAGCAATCAGCCCCAGCATTTT. It specifies CSVGEPGTGSNQPQHF. Together with reference TRBV29-1 and TRBJ1-5, the CDR3 gives the full variable domain: SAVISQKPSRDICQRGTSLTIQCQVDSQVTMMFWYRQQPGQSLTLIATANQGSEATYESGFVIDKFPISRPNLTFSTLTVSNMSPEDSSIYLCSVGEPGTGSNQPQHFGDGTRLSIL.

This chain connects TRBV11-3 to TRBJ1-6; D is perhaps TRBD1 (5 bases). This CDR3 comprises 15 residues. V shed 3 bases and J shed 7 bases, with 13 bases lying between them. Germline-derived CDR1 and CDR2 are SGHNT and YENEEA. The CDR3 DNA sequence: TGTGCCAGCAGCTTCCGGGGGGGGAACAATTCACCCCTCCACTTT. Encoded protein: CASSFRGGNNSPLHF.

This chain links TRBV6-1 with TRBJ2-5, with D tentatively TRBD2 (6 bases). Trimming removed 1 base at V and 5 bases at J, with 14 bases between. This CDR3 has 15 residues. The germline gives CDR1 MNHNS, CDR2 SASEGT. CDR3 amino acids: CASSEGLVNGETQYF. CDR3 bases: TGTGCCAGCAGTGAAGGACTAGTTAATGGTGAGACCCAGTACTTC.

This clone was seen a single time. This chain uses TRBV2 with TRBJ1-2, with TRBD1 identical over 10 bases. The junction had 3 bases not matched to a gene; V was cut back by 5 bases and J by 6 bases. This CDR3 comprises 13 residues. Germline V gives CDR1 SNHLY, CDR2 FYNNEI. CDR3 residues: CASSMGQGHGYTF. The CDR3 DNA follows: TGTGCCAGCAGTATGGGACAGGGGCATGGCTACACCTTC.

This chain links TRBV10-1 with TRBJ2-3, with D hard to call. The CDR3 length is 13 residues. The germline V gene encodes CDR1 WNHNN and CDR2 SYGVQD (reference sequence). Trimming left V 3 bases short and J 1 base short, with 5 bases between. The DNA of the CDR3 is TGCGCCAGCAGTGATCATCGCACAGATACGCAGTATTTT. Translation gives CASSDHRTDTQYF.